Following are 5 T cell receptor beta chains from one sample sequenced in a study of metastatic and nonmetastatic thyroid tumors. TCRdb re-called clones via MiXCR from the PCR reads. The sample consists of roughly 71,000 clones, around 19% of them appearing once. Every patient was untreated before thyroid surgery. Sequenced input: blood. These receptors were taken from a female donor with papillary thyroid cancer or a benign thyroid nodule (not recorded which). Some clones in this sample may be carry-over from other donors' samples.

This clone was seen at least ten times. This same CDR3 is encoded by further DNA sequences in the sample. The rearrangement links TRBV24-1 to TRBJ1-2; 9 positions match TRBD1. The CDR3 spans 18 residues. Per germline, CDR1 KGHDR and CDR2 SFDVKD. The V and J ends lost 4 bases and 8 bases, in that order; junction bases with no gene match: 19. The chain's CDR3 is CATSDGTGNTGPYAGYTF. CDR3 nucleotides: TGTGCCACCAGTGACGGGACAGGGAATACTGGGCCTTATGCGGGCTACACCTTC.

The sample holds many counts of this clone. This rearrangement joins TRBV12-3 or TRBV12-4 to TRBJ1-1; the D gene is possibly TRBD1 (5 bases). The CDR3 loop spans 14 amino acids. Between the trimmed V and J ends, which lost 4 bases and 1 base, there was a span of 10 bases. The chain's CDR3 is CASSWGMSNTEAFF. The CDR3 region has the DNA TGTGCCAGCAGTTGGGGGATGTCGAACACTGAAGCTTTCTTT.

This clone was detected ten times or more. The CDR3 DNA follows: TGTGCCAGCAGTGACGAGGCTAATCAGCCCCAGCATTTT. Encoded protein: CASSDEANQPQHF. The J gene is TRBJ1-5, the V gene TRBV2; D gene ambiguous. The CDR3 runs 13 residues. Looked up from germline, CDR1 is SNHLY and CDR2 is FYNNEI. Trimming pared 3 bases from V and 4 bases from J, leaving 7 bases between.

This clone has a count of ten or more. The CDR3 region is CASNPLGSAGNTIYF. In nucleotides, the CDR3 is TGTGCCAGCAATCCTCTCGGGTCTGCTGGAAACACCATATATTTT. The chain has TRBV7-9 and TRBJ1-3, with D unclear. The V gene lost 7 bases and the J gene lost 2 bases, with 15 bases spanning the gap. This CDR3 has 15 residues. CDR1 and CDR2 (germline): SEHNR, FQNEAQ (reference sequence).

This clone was detected only a few times. The rearrangement uses TRBV28 and TRBJ1-2, with D tentatively TRBD1 (5 bases). The CDR3 sequence is 16 residues long. V was cut by 5 bases and J by 2 bases, with 18 bases left in between. Germline assignment: CDR1 MDHEN and CDR2 SYDVKM. CDR3 nucleotides: TGTGCCAGCAGTCCTGGGACGGGGACGGGAAACTATGGCTACACCTTC. Translation gives CASSPGTGTGNYGYTF.